This TCR beta chain was sequenced in a study of graft-versus-host responses after intestinal transplantation. In the study overall: Transplants were multivisceral, liver-intestinal, or isolated intestinal. Tacrolimus and steroids were given for around three years to all recipients after anti-thymocyte globulin induction. Study-wide results and limits: Within the allografts of patients who had graft-donor T cell macrochimerism, graft-versus-host to host-versus-graft clonal ratios were high. Some GvH clones appeared in ileal mucosa or blood before recipient bone marrow.

About this clone: No antigen is known for it.

Measured with immunoSEQ multiplex PCR; TCRdb has only the in-frame clones, and not every one. The sample contains tens of thousands of clones, roughly 80% of which appear only once. The CDR3 loop spans 15 amino acids. Trimming took 7 bases from V and 7 from J; bases not matched to a gene: 10. Germline values: CDR1 MNHEY, CDR2 SMNVEV (reference sequence). The chain combines TRBV27 with TRBJ2-1, with 10 bases aligning to TRBD2. The source was unstimulated CD8+ T cells sorted from spleen or lymph node cells, collected before intestinal transplant. This TCR derives from a human donor who received an intestinal transplant. Here the CDR3 reads CASTHWTSGNNEQFF. For the CDR3, the DNA is TGTGCCAGCACCCATTGGACTAGCGGTAATAATGAGCAGTTCTTC.